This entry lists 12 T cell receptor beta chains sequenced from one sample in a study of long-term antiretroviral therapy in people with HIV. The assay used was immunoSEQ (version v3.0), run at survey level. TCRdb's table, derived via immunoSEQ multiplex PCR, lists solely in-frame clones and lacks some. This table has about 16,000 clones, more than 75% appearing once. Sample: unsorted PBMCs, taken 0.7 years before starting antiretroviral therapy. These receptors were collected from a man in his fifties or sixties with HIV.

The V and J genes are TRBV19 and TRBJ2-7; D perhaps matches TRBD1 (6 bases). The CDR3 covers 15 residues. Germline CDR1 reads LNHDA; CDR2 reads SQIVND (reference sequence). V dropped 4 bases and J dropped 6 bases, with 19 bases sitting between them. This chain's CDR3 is CASSTHRAQSREQYF. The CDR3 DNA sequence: TGTGCCAGTAGTACCCACAGGGCCCAAAGTCGCGAGCAGTACTTC.

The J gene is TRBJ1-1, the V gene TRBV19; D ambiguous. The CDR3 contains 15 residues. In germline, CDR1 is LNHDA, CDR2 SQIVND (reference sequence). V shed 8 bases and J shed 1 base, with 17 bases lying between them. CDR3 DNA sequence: TGTGCCAGTCTCAGTAACCGTGGTGGGAACACTGAAGCTTTCTTT. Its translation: CASLSNRGGNTEAFF. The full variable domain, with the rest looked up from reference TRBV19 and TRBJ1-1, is DGGITQSPKYLFRKEGQNVTLSCEQNLNHDAMYWYRQDPGQGLRLIYYSQIVNDFQKGDIAEGYSVSREKKESFPLTVTSAQKNPTAFYLCASLSNRGGNTEAFFGQGTRLTVV.

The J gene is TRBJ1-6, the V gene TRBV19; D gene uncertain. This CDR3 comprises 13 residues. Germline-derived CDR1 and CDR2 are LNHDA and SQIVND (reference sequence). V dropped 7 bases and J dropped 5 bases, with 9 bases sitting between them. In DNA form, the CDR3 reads TGTGCCAGTAAGAGAAGGAATAATTCACCCCTCCACTTT. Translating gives CASKRRNNSPLHF.

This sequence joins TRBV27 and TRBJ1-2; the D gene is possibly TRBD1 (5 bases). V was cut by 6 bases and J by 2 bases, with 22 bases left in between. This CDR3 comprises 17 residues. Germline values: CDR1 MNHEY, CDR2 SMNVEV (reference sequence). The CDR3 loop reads CASRPRGKGPVNYGYTF. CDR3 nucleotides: TGTGCCAGCAGGCCGCGGGGCAAAGGTCCCGTAAACTATGGCTACACCTTC.

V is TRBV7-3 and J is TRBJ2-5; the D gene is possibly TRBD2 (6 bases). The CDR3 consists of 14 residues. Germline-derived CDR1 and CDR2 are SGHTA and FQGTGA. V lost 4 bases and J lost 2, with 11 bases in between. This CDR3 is CASSSGGAQETQYF. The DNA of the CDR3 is TGTGCCAGCAGCTCAGGAGGGGCACAAGAGACCCAGTACTTC.

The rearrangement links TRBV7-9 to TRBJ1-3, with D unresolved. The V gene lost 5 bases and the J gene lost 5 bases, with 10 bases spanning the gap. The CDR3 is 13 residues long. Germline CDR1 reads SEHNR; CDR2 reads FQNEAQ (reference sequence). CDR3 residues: CASSADGRNTIYF. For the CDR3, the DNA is TGTGCCAGCAGCGCGGACGGCAGAAACACCATATATTTT. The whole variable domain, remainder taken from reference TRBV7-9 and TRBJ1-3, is DTGVSQNPRHKITKRGQNVTFRCDPISEHNRLYWYRQTLGQGPEFLTYFQNEAQLEKSRLLSDRFSAERPKGSFSTLEIQRTEQGDSAMYLCASSADGRNTIYFGEGSWLTVV.

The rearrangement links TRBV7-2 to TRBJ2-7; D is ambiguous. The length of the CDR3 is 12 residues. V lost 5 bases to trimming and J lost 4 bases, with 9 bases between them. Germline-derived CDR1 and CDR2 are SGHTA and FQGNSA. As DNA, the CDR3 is TGTGCCAGCAGCCCGCAGGCGTACGAGCAGTACTTC. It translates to CASSPQAYEQYF.

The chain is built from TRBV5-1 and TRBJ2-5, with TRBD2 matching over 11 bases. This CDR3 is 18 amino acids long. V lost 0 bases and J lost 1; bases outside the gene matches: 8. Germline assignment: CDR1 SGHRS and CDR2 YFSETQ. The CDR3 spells CASSLAMLAGGLQETQYF. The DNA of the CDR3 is TGCGCCAGCAGCTTGGCGATGCTAGCGGGGGGCCTCCAAGAGACCCAGTACTTC.

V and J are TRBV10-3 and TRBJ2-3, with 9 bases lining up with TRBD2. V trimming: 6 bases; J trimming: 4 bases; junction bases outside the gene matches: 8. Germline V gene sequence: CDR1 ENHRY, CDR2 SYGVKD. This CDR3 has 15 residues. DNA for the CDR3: TGTGCCATCAGGCCGGGACTAGCTTCAGCAGATACGCAGTATTTT. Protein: CAIRPGLASADTQYF.

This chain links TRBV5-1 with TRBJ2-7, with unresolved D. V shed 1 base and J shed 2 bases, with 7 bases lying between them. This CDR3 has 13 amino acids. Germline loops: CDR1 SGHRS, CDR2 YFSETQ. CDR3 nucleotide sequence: TGCGCCAGCAGCTTGACGGAGACCTACGAGCAGTACTTC. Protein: CASSLTETYEQYF.

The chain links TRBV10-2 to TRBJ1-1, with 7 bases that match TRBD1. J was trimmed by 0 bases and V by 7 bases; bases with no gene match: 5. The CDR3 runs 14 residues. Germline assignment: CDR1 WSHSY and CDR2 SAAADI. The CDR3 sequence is CASISGQMNTEAFF. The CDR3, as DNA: TGCGCCAGCATTTCGGGACAGATGAACACTGAAGCTTTCTTT.

Here the CDR3 DNA reads TGTGCCAGCTCACTAGGGTCTCTTGAGCCCCAGCATTTT. Protein product: CASSLGSLEPQHF. The V and J genes are TRBV18 and TRBJ1-5; D is unclear. CDR1 is KGHSH, CDR2 LQKENI, per germline. V lost 4 bases to trimming and J lost 8 bases, with 12 bases between them. This CDR3 has 13 residues.